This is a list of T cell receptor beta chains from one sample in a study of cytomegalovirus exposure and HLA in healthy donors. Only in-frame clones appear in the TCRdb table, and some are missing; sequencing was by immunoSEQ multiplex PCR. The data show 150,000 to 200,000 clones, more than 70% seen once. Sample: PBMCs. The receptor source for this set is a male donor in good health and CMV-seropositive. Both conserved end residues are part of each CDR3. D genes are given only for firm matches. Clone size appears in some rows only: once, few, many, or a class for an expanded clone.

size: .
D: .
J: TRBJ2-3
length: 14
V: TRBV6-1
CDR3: CASSEVDLADTQYF

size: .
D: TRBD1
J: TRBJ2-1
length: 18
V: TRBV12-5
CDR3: CASGLVARGLSSYNEQFF

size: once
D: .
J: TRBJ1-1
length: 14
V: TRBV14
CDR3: CASSHRPGVTEAFF

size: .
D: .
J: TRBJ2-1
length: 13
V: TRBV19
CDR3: CASREDPDNEQFF

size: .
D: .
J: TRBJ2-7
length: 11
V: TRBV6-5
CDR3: CASTLGSEQYF

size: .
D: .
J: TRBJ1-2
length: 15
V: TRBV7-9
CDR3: CASSLITGSMGGYTF

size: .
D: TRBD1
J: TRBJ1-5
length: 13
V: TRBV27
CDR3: CASGDRVGQPQHF

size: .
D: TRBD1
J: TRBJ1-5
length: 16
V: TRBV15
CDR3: CATSRDLGQVMQPQHF

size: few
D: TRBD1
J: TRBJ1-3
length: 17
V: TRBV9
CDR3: CASSVARGQGEGNTIYF

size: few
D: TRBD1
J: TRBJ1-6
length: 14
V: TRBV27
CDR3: CASRLTGLGSPLHF

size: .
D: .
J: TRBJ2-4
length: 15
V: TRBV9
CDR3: CASSEAEGAKNIQYF

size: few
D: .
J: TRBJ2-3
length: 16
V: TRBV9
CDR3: CASSVEIGRGTDTQYF